These 22 T cell receptor beta chains were sequenced from one sample in a study of PD-1 and CTLA-4 blockade in melanoma. Produced via immunoSEQ multiplex PCR; TCRdb's table is partial and in-frame only. The sample carries under 40,000 clones, about nine tenths recorded once. Specimen: CD8+ T cells from peripheral blood, collected from a patient given anti-PD-1 treatment. Receptors were obtained from a human donor with melanoma.

The gene calls are TRBV5-1 and TRBJ2-7; TRBD1 is a possible D gene (5 bases). Germline assignment: CDR1 SGHRS and CDR2 YFSETQ. CDR3 length equals 14 residues. The V gene lost 0 bases and the J gene lost 6 bases, with 13 bases spanning the gap. The chain's CDR3 is CASSLVFGQGEQYF. CDR3 bases: TGCGCCAGCAGCTTGGTCTTCGGGCAGGGCGAGCAGTACTTC.

About this clone: The sample carries other DNA sequences with the same CDR3. J is TRBJ1-1 and V is TRBV6-2 or TRBV6-3, with D tentatively TRBD1 (6 bases). Germline CDR1 is MNHEY and CDR2 is SVGEGT. This CDR3 is built from 15 residues. Deletions cut 5 bases from V and 1 base from J, with 14 bases between. This CDR3 reads CASSPWGQSNTEAFF. As DNA, the CDR3 is TGTGCCAGCAGTCCCTGGGGGCAGTCGAACACTGAAGCTTTCTTT.

The chain joins TRBV6-6 to TRBJ2-3; either TRBD1 or TRBD2 may supply D (7 bases each). CDR1 is MNHNY and CDR2 is SVGAGI in the germline V gene (reference sequence). The CDR3 consists of 19 residues. Trimming cost V 6 bases and J 2 bases, with 27 bases left between them. The CDR3 region has the DNA TGTGCCAGCAGCTCACACTTTAAGGGGGCGGGGGCTATCACAGATACGCAGTATTTT. This gives the protein CASSSHFKGAGAITDTQYF.

On this clone itself: One end of the junction does not line up with germline, which may come from a read error. The chain is built from TRBV13 and TRBJ2-3; TRBD1 matches 10 bases. The CDR3 is 12 amino acids. From germline, CDR1 is PRHDT and CDR2 FYEKMQ (reference sequence). The CDR3 DNA follows: TGTGCCAGCAGCCAGGGGACAGGGGAGGTCCATTTT. This encodes CASSQGTGEVHF.

The genes are TRBV6-2 or TRBV6-3 and TRBJ2-3; D is ambiguous. Looked up from germline, CDR1 is MNHEY and CDR2 is SVGEGT. The CDR3 extends over 14 amino acids. V lost 5 bases, J lost 4 bases, and 13 bases lay in between. CDR3 nucleotides: TGTGCCAGCAGTGTGCTCTCCATGGCAGATACGCAGTATTTT. It encodes CASSVLSMADTQYF.

This rearrangement joins TRBV13 to TRBJ1-1; D gene unclear. Per germline, CDR1 PRHDT and CDR2 FYEKMQ (reference sequence). The V end was cut by 2 bases, the J end by 1 base, with 5 bases between. This CDR3 comprises 13 residues. The CDR3 nucleotides are TGTGCCAGCAGCTTAACGCAGAACACTGAAGCTTTCTTT. Its translation: CASSLTQNTEAFF.

This clone appeared once. The CDR3, as DNA: TGCGCCAGCAGCTTCCCAGGGGAACACGGGGAGCTGTTTTTT. Translating gives CASSFPGEHGELFF. The chain employs TRBV5-1 and TRBJ2-2, with D possibly matching TRBD1 (6 bases). This CDR3 spans 14 amino acids. CDR1 SGHRS and CDR2 YFSETQ come from the germline V gene. V lost 2 bases and J 7 bases, leaving 12 bases between the germline ends.

The sample holds one count of this clone. The CDR3: CASRQRTGATYEQYF. Here the CDR3 DNA reads TGCGCCAGCAGGCAAAGGACAGGGGCAACCTACGAGCAGTACTTC. The J gene is TRBJ2-7, the V gene TRBV4-1; 9 bases map to TRBD1. Germline lookup yields CDR1 MGHRA and CDR2 YSYEKL. The CDR3 sequence is 15 residues long. J gave up 2 bases and V 6 bases, and 8 bases lay outside the gene matches.

This rearrangement joins TRBV2 to TRBJ2-3, with 11 bases matching TRBD2. V dropped 5 bases and J dropped 4; count of bases not matched to a gene: 17. CDR3 size: 19 residues. Per germline, CDR1 SNHLY and CDR2 FYNNEI. The CDR3 region has the DNA TGTGCCAGCAGTCACAATAGCGGGGGGGCCTCATTGGCCGCAGATACGCAGTATTTT. Translated, it gives CASSHNSGGASLAADTQYF.

This clone has just one count. The gene calls are TRBV2 and TRBJ2-6; D remains ambiguous. The V end lost 4 bases, the J end lost 11 bases, and 9 bases lay between the germline ends. Looked up from germline, CDR1 is SNHLY and CDR2 is FYNNEI. The CDR3 contains 12 residues. The CDR3 reads CASSGRGHVLTF. The CDR3 DNA is TGTGCCAGCAGTGGGCGTGGGCACGTCCTGACTTTC.

The rearrangement links TRBV4-1 to TRBJ1-1, with D unresolved. Trimming stripped 2 bases from V and 3 bases from J, with 7 bases between. The V gene's germline CDR1 is MGHRA and CDR2 YSYEKL. This CDR3 has 13 residues. The CDR3 nucleotides read TGCGCCAGCAGCCAAAGTCAGTACACTGAAGCTTTCTTT. It yields the protein CASSQSQYTEAFF.

V usage is TRBV11-3 and J usage is TRBJ2-5; perhaps D is TRBD1 or TRBD2 (5 bases each). The V end was cut by 4 bases, the J end by 7 bases, with 13 bases between. The CDR3 runs to 13 residues. Germline V gives CDR1 SGHNT, CDR2 YENEEA. The CDR3 DNA reads as TGTGCCAGCAGCTCCGGTGGTGGGGGGACCCAGTACTTC. This codes for CASSSGGGGTQYF.

The chain has TRBV10-1 and TRBJ1-1, with 10 bases lining up with TRBD1. Germline assignment: CDR1 WNHNN and CDR2 SYGVQD (reference sequence). The CDR3 has 20 residues. J lost 1 base, V lost 7 bases, and 21 bases had no gene match. CDR3 residues: CASTLRPRDRGGSGNTEAFF. CDR3 nucleotides: TGCGCCAGCACCCTCCGGCCCCGGGACAGGGGAGGGAGCGGGAACACTGAAGCTTTCTTT.

The chain has TRBV6-5 and TRBJ1-3, with a tentative D call TRBD1 (6 bases). From germline, CDR1 is MNHEY and CDR2 SVGAGI. The V and J ends lost 6 bases and 3 bases respectively, with 12 bases between them. This CDR3 is 14 amino acids long. The CDR3 DNA reads TGTGCCAGCAGCCCCACACAGGGTGGAAACACCATATATTTT. Protein sequence: CASSPTQGGNTIYF.

The chain joins TRBV6-1 to TRBJ2-5; D is possibly TRBD2 (5 bases). The CDR3 is 15 amino acids. CDR1 and CDR2 from the germline V gene are MNHNS and SASEGT. V lost 0 bases and J lost 1, with 9 bases in between. This CDR3 is CASSEASGGQETQYF. The CDR3 nucleotides are TGTGCCAGCAGTGAAGCGTCTGGAGGCCAAGAGACCCAGTACTTC.

The chain is built from TRBV6-5 and TRBJ1-1; a possible D gene is TRBD1 (6 bases). Germline V CDR1 and CDR2: MNHEY, SVGAGI. CDR3 length equals 10 residues. Trimming removed 8 bases at V and 5 bases at J, with 6 bases between. The CDR3 region is CASGQTEAFF. CDR3 sequence (DNA): TGTGCCAGCGGACAGACTGAAGCTTTCTTT.

This rearrangement joins TRBV4-3 to TRBJ2-3; 8 nucleotides line up with TRBD2. The J segment lost 1 base and the V segment lost 1 base, leaving 1 base of the junction unmatched. In germline, CDR1 is LGHNA, CDR2 YSLEER. The CDR3 runs 15 residues. CDR3 protein: CASSQGAGGTDTQYF. In nucleotides, the CDR3 is TGCGCCAGCAGCCAAGGAGCGGGGGGCACAGATACGCAGTATTTT.

This chain connects TRBV3-1 (or the pseudogene TRBV3-2) to TRBJ2-6; no firm D call. CDR3 length equals 18 residues. V gave up 3 bases and J gave up 4 bases, with 19 bases separating them. Germline assignment: CDR1 LGHDT and CDR2 YNNKEL (reference sequence). In DNA, the CDR3 is TGTGCCAGCAGCCAGCCGACCATGCGCGTCAGGGGGGCCAACGTCCTGACTTTC. Protein sequence: CASSQPTMRVRGANVLTF.

The chain links TRBV10-3 to TRBJ1-4; possibly TRBD1 for D (5 bases). The CDR3 has 14 amino acids. CDR1 is ENHRY and CDR2 is SYGVKD in the germline V gene. V lost 2 bases to trimming and J lost 3 bases, with 7 bases between them. The CDR3 sequence: CAISEGGANEKLFF. The CDR3 DNA reads TGTGCCATCAGTGAGGGGGGGGCTAATGAAAAACTGTTTTTT.

This chain uses TRBV28 with TRBJ1-1; 7 bases line up with TRBD1. CDR1 is MDHEN, CDR2 SYDVKM, per germline. V shed 10 bases and J 7 bases; nucleotides not matched to a gene: 6. CDR3 length equals 11 residues. This chain's CDR3 is CAIRQGLEAFF. CDR3 in DNA: TGTGCCATCCGACAGGGACTTGAAGCTTTCTTT. Full variable domain (outside the CDR3, taken from reference TRBV28 and TRBJ1-1): DVKVTQSSRYLVKRTGEKVFLECVQDMDHENMFWYRQDPGLGLRLIYFSYDVKMKEKGDIPEGYSVSREKKERFSLILESASTNQTSMYLCAIRQGLEAFFGQGTRLTVV.

The rearrangement links TRBV30 to TRBJ2-7; 9 bases match TRBD1. Losses at the gene ends were 5 bases for V and 6 bases for J; bases not matched to a gene: 8. The V gene's germline CDR1 is GTSNPN and CDR2 SVGIG (reference sequence). This CDR3 region has 13 residues. The CDR3 nucleotides read TGTGCCTGGGACAGGGGGTATGCGGGCGAGCAGTACTTC. It translates to CAWDRGYAGEQYF.

The gene calls are TRBV15 and TRBJ2-7; TRBD1 matches at 10 bases. Trimming cost V 4 bases and J 7 bases; bases outside gene matches: 10. The CDR3 contains 15 residues. Germline V gene sequence: CDR1 LNHNV, CDR2 YYDKDF (reference sequence). Here the CDR3 DNA reads TGTGCCACCAGCAAAATCCGACAGGGGGCAAATGAGCAGTACTTC. This translates into CATSKIRQGANEQYF.